This record concerns one T cell receptor beta chain sequence. The CDR3 is made up of 14 amino acids. Per the germline V gene, CDR1 is SGHRS and CDR2 is YFSETQ. V shed 4 bases, J shed 5 bases, and the junction held 7 bases outside the gene matches. In the study's own analysis: By means of reference gene primer amplification, nucleated cell counts were estimated. Profiled with immunoSEQ multiplex PCR; TCRdb holds only in-frame clones, not every one. That table supplies the V and J calls and clone size; D and trimming were determined from the DNA. The table lists over 200,000 clones, about 85% of them singletons. Participants spanned ages roughly 18 to 90 years and resided in some 22 US areas. Researchers sorted participants into cohorts using their self-reported clinical history. The source of the sample is a study of blood T cell repertoires in COVID-19. Study-level information: PBMCs, B-cell-depleted T cells, or T cells were the source of the cDNA or gDNA that made up the material.

The specimen sequenced was PBMCs or T cells enriched from blood (not recorded which). J is TRBJ1-1 and V is TRBV5-1, with 8 nucleotides matching TRBD1. The TCR originated in a man under 40 who had recovered from COVID-19. The CDR3 bases are TGCGCCAGCAGCCGGACAGGGTTTTGGACTGAAGCTTTCTTT. It yields the protein CASSRTGFWTEAFF.